Shown below are 14 T cell receptor beta chains from a single sample sequenced in a study of vaccination and CD4 T cells after COVID-19. The Oncomine TCR Beta short-read assay was what sequenced the DNA obtained from cultured CD4+ T cells. TCRdb analysed the PCR reads with MiXCR anew, one entry per CDR3 protein. The table records under 15,000 distinct CDR3 sequences, more than 30% of them present only once. The antigens of these receptors remain unknown. Treatment defined: roughly 10-day PBMC culture with coronavirus spike peptide pools or control peptides (ViraFEST assay). Sequencing used CD4+ T cells from blood, cultured in vitro, obtained after SARS-CoV-2 vaccination. The receptors come from a human donor who had recovered from COVID-19.

There are a few counts of this clonotype. The gene calls are TRBV6-1 and TRBJ1-6; D is unclear. V lost 2 bases to trimming and J lost 9 bases, with 20 bases between them. CDR1 is MNHNS and CDR2 is SASEGT in the germline V gene. The length of the CDR3 is 17 residues. The CDR3 region is CASSERTDRLSGSPLHF. The CDR3 nucleotides read TGTGCCAGCAGTGAACGGACCGATAGGCTGAGCGGTTCACCCCTCCACTTT.

This clonotype was observed a handful of times. This sequence joins TRBV27 and TRBJ1-6; 7 bases match TRBD1. The CDR3 spans 15 residues. Germline V gene lookup returns CDR1 MNHEY and CDR2 SMNVEV (reference sequence). The J segment lost 7 bases and the V segment lost 2 bases, leaving 5 bases of the junction unmatched. CDR3 amino acids: CASSLRGQYNSPLHF. The CDR3 DNA reads as TGTGCCAGCAGTTTAAGGGGACAGTACAATTCACCCCTCCACTTT.

The chain couples TRBV7-9 to TRBJ2-1; 7 nucleotides align to TRBD2. J gave up 10 bases and V 5 bases, and 14 bases lay outside the gene matches. The CDR3 runs 15 residues. The germline gives CDR1 SEHNR, CDR2 FQNEAQ (reference sequence). The CDR3 DNA is TGTGCCAGCAGCAAGAGCGGGACCCCGGATCACGAGCAGTTCTTC. Translating gives CASSKSGTPDHEQFF.

This clonotype was recorded a few times. V is TRBV18 and J is TRBJ1-5; D ambiguous. Germline V CDR1 and CDR2: KGHSH, LQKENI. The CDR3 consists of 13 residues. With 5 bases removed from V and 9 bases from J, the gap between germline ends came to 14 bases. CDR3 amino acids: CASSESRDGPQHF. The CDR3 DNA follows: TGTGCCAGCTCAGAATCTAGAGACGGGCCCCAGCATTTT.

This clonotype was detected a few times. This chain uses TRBV20-1 with TRBJ2-7; D possibly corresponds to TRBD2 (6 bases). V was trimmed by 3 bases and J by 3 bases, leaving 15 bases between them. This CDR3 is built from 14 residues. Germline CDR1 and CDR2: DFQATT and SNEGSKA (reference sequence). The chain's CDR3 is CSASLPGLLYEQYF. The CDR3 region has the DNA TGCAGTGCTAGTTTGCCGGGACTCCTCTACGAGCAGTACTTC.

A single count supports this clonotype. The chain employs TRBV29-1 and TRBJ2-3; 11 bases map to TRBD2. This CDR3 spans 17 amino acids. The trim removed 3 bases at V and 0 bases at J, leaving 8 bases unmatched. CDR1 is SQVTM, CDR2 ANQGSEA, per germline. This CDR3 is CSVDGASGRLSTDTQYF. The CDR3 bases are TGCAGCGTTGATGGTGCTAGCGGGAGGCTCAGCACAGATACGCAGTATTTT.

This clonotype showed up just a few times. The chain couples TRBV20-1 to TRBJ2-5, with a possible D match to TRBD1 (5 bases). This CDR3 region has 15 residues. V shed 1 base and J shed 4 bases, with 16 bases lying between them. From germline, CDR1 is DFQATT and CDR2 SNEGSKA (reference sequence). The CDR3 DNA sequence: TGCAGTGCTAGAGGCCAGGGCGGATCCTCAGAGACCCAGTACTTC. Translation: CSARGQGGSSETQYF.

This clonotype was recorded a few times. V and J are TRBV6-1 and TRBJ2-7; the match to TRBD1 covers 8 bases. Germline CDR1 reads MNHNS; CDR2 reads SASEGT. Unmatched junction bases numbered 11, after V lost 5 bases and J lost 2 bases. The CDR3 runs 16 residues. CDR3 coding DNA: TGTGCCAGCAGTCGTGGACAGGGCAAGGGGGCCTACGAGCAGTACTTC. Amino acid sequence: CASSRGQGKGAYEQYF.

The CDR3 region is CASSPSGDLGGTQYF. The CDR3 nucleotides read TGCGCCAGCAGCCCCTCCGGGGACCTTGGGGGGACCCAGTACTTC. The gene calls are TRBV5-1 and TRBJ2-5; D may be TRBD1 or TRBD2 (5 bases each). In germline, CDR1 is SGHRS, CDR2 YFSETQ. The CDR3 has 15 amino acids. Trimming pared 4 bases from V and 7 bases from J, leaving 20 bases between.

The chain is built from TRBV15 and TRBJ1-2; D uncertain. The germline V and J ends were trimmed by 5 bases and 8 bases, with 15 bases remaining between them. This CDR3 has 13 residues. CDR1 is LNHNV, CDR2 YYDKDF, per germline (reference sequence). This CDR3 is CATSFLRQYGYTF. The DNA of the CDR3 is TGTGCCACCAGCTTCCTGAGGCAGTACGGCTACACCTTC. The full variable domain, with the rest looked up from reference TRBV15 and TRBJ1-2, is DAMVIQNPRYQVTQFGKPVTLSCSQTLNHNVMYWYQQKSSQAPKLLFHYYDKDFNNEADTPDNFQSRRPNTSFCFLDIRSPGLGDTAMYLCATSFLRQYGYTFGSGTRLTVV.

The rearrangement links TRBV11-3 to TRBJ2-2; D might be TRBD1 or TRBD2, each matching 5 bases. Germline loops: CDR1 SGHNT, CDR2 YENEEA. Trimming removed 5 bases from V and 1 base from J, with 14 bases in between. The CDR3 length is 16 residues. In DNA, the CDR3 is TGTGCCAGCAGCCAAGGGTGGGACCGGAACACCGGGGAGCTGTTTTTT. It translates to CASSQGWDRNTGELFF. Looking up the rest from reference TRBV11-3 and TRBJ2-2 gives the full variable domain: EAGVVQSPRYKIIEKKQPVAFWCNPISGHNTLYWYLQNLGQGPELLIRYENEEAVDDSQLPKDRFSAERLKGVDSTLKIQPAELGDSAVYLCASSQGWDRNTGELFFGEGSRLTVL.

This chain uses TRBV18 with TRBJ2-3; D might be TRBD2 (6 bases). V was clipped by 3 bases and J by 6 bases, with 13 bases between them. This CDR3 comprises 14 residues. Germline CDR1 and CDR2: KGHSH and LQKENI. The CDR3 sequence: CASSPYSLADTQYF. As DNA, the CDR3 is TGTGCCAGCTCACCGTACTCCCTAGCGGATACGCAGTATTTT.

The V call is TRBV27, the J call TRBJ1-5; unclear D gene. This CDR3 contains 15 residues. Trimming left V 6 bases short and J 3 bases short, with 15 bases between. Germline CDR1 MNHEY, CDR2 SMNVEV (reference sequence). CDR3: CASSLIRASNQPQHF. CDR3 nucleotide sequence: TGTGCCAGCAGCCTTATCCGGGCCTCCAATCAGCCCCAGCATTTT.

In this sample, this clonotype turned up once. The CDR3 DNA is TGCACCATGACGAAGTACCAAGAGACCCAGTACTTC. Amino acid sequence: CTMTKYQETQYF. The rearrangement uses TRBV1 and TRBJ2-5. TRBV1 corresponds to a pseudogene. The length of the CDR3 is 12 residues.